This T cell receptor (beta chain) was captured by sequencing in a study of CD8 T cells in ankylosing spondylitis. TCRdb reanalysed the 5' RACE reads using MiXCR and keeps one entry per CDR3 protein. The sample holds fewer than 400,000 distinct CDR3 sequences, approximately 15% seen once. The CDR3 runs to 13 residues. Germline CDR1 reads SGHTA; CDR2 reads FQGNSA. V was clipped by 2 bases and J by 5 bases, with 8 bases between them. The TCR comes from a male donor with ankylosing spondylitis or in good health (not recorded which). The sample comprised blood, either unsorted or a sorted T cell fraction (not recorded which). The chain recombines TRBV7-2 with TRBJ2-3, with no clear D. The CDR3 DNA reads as TGTGCCAGCAGCTTAACTTTAAAAGATACGCAGTATTTT. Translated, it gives CASSLTLKDTQYF.